One sample yielded the 23 T cell receptor beta chains listed below, sequenced in a study of shared clonotypes between healthy human individuals. The method was immunoSEQ multiplex PCR; TCRdb's version includes in-frame clones alone and lacks a portion of them. The sample consists of under 750,000 clones, around 70% of them appearing once. Material: memory CD4+ T cells sorted from blood. Sample subset: CD45RA-negative fraction. The receptors originated from a young woman in good health.

This clone was detected a few times. Other DNA sequences in this sample translate to the same CDR3. The chain recombines TRBV5-4 with TRBJ2-7, with 15 bases identical to TRBD2. The CDR3 loop spans 16 amino acids. J was trimmed by 5 bases and V by 5 bases; bases with no gene match: 8. Germline-derived CDR1 and CDR2 are SGHNT and YYREEE (reference sequence). CDR3: CASSPRTSGRDNEQYF. DNA of the CDR3: TGTGCCAGCAGTCCTAGGACTAGCGGGAGGGATAACGAGCAGTACTTC.

This clone occurred many times. The J gene is TRBJ2-3, the V gene TRBV5-4, with a possible D match to TRBD1 (5 bases). The CDR3 is 13 amino acids. CDR1 and CDR2 from the germline V gene are SGHNT and YYREEE (reference sequence). V dropped 4 bases and J dropped 8 bases, with 14 bases sitting between them. The CDR3: CASSPGYGATQYF. DNA of the CDR3: TGTGCCAGCAGCCCAGGCTATGGGGCTACGCAGTATTTT.

The V gene is TRBV28, the J gene TRBJ2-4; TRBD1 or TRBD2 may be the D gene (5 bases each). Between the trimmed V and J ends, which lost 6 bases and 0 bases, there was a span of 12 bases. Germline loops: CDR1 MDHEN, CDR2 SYDVKM. This CDR3 region has 15 residues. DNA of the CDR3: TGTGCCAGCAGCCTTCCCGGGACAGCCAAAAACATTCAGTACTTC. Amino acids: CASSLPGTAKNIQYF.

A single count supports this clone. CDR3: CAWSVVSGRDLRFF. CDR3 bases: TGTGCCTGGAGTGTAGTAAGCGGGAGGGACCTGCGATTCTTC. The rearrangement joins TRBV30 to TRBJ2-1; TRBD2 aligns across 10 bases. V lost 0 bases to trimming and J lost 16 bases; unmatched junction nucleotides: 12. This CDR3 contains 14 residues. Germline V lookup: CDR1 GTSNPN, CDR2 SVGIG (reference sequence).

The chain carries TRBV9 and TRBJ2-3; no reliable D call. CDR1 is SGDLS and CDR2 is YYNGEE in the germline V gene. Between the trimmed V and J ends, which lost 3 bases and 6 bases, there was a span of 8 bases. The CDR3 length is 12 residues. CDR3 sequence reads: CASSGGRDTQYF. The CDR3 nucleotides read TGTGCCAGCAGCGGGGGAAGGGATACGCAGTATTTT.

Comment on this clone: Distinct nucleotide sequences in the sample also encode this CDR3. The gene calls are TRBV2 and TRBJ1-5; TRBD1 aligns across 9 bases. The V and J ends lost 6 bases and 5 bases, in that order; junction bases with no gene match: 2. Germline CDR1 is SNHLY and CDR2 is FYNNEI. This CDR3 comprises 13 residues. The CDR3 DNA is TGTGCCAGCAGAAGACAGGGGGATCAGCCCCAGCATTTT. This translates into CASRRQGDQPQHF. The whole variable domain, filled in from reference TRBV2 and TRBJ1-5, reads EPEVTQTPSHQVTQMGQEVILRCVPISNHLYFYWYRQILGQKVEFLVSFYNNEISEKSEIFDDQFSVERPDGSNFTLKIRSTKLEDSAMYFCASRRQGDQPQHFGDGTRLSIL.

The gene calls are TRBV5-8 and TRBJ1-4, with a tentative D call TRBD1 (6 bases). Germline loops: CDR1 SGHTS, CDR2 YDEGEE. V was trimmed by 0 bases and J by 7 bases, leaving 7 bases between them. This CDR3 contains 13 residues. The DNA for the CDR3 is TGTGCCAGCAGCTTGGGCAGGGGTGAAAAACTGTTTTTT. Its translation is CASSLGRGEKLFF.

This chain uses TRBV9 with TRBJ2-1; no reliable D call. V lost 0 bases and J lost 8, with 18 bases in between. Per the germline V gene, CDR1 is SGDLS and CDR2 is YYNGEE. This CDR3 region has 16 residues. The CDR3 region has the DNA TGTGCCAGCAGCGTAGGTGTCCGCAAACCCCTCGATGAGCAGTTCTTC. It specifies CASSVGVRKPLDEQFF.

This chain connects TRBV11-2 to TRBJ2-2, with TRBD1 matching over 8 bases. Germline V gene lookup returns CDR1 SGHAT and CDR2 FQNNGV. The CDR3 spans 14 residues. J gave up 4 bases and V 4 bases, and 2 bases lay outside the gene matches. DNA of the CDR3: TGTGCCAGCAGCTCGGGACAGGTCACCGGGGAGCTGTTTTTT. Protein product: CASSSGQVTGELFF.

V is TRBV2 and J is TRBJ1-5; tentatively, D is TRBD1 (5 bases). The germline gives CDR1 SNHLY, CDR2 FYNNEI. The CDR3 spans 14 residues. V dropped 2 bases and J dropped 6 bases, with 11 bases sitting between them. CDR3 bases: TGTGCCAGCAGTGAACGGTCAGGGAGTCAGCCCCAGCATTTT. Protein product: CASSERSGSQPQHF.

This chain connects TRBV18 to TRBJ1-4; D gene uncertain. CDR1 KGHSH and CDR2 LQKENI come from the germline V gene. The CDR3 is 12 residues long. Trimming cost V 6 bases and J 5 bases, with 7 bases left between them. This CDR3 is CASSQGNEKLFF. The CDR3 DNA reads as TGTGCCAGCTCCCAAGGGAATGAAAAACTGTTTTTT.

CDR3: CASSLKGPGGDTQYF. CDR3 DNA: TGTGCCAGCAGCTTAAAAGGGCCAGGAGGAGATACGCAGTATTTT. The chain couples TRBV7-2 to TRBJ2-3; possible D gene TRBD2, 5 bases. The length of the CDR3 is 15 residues. V lost 2 bases and J lost 5, with 14 bases in between. Germline V lookup: CDR1 SGHTA, CDR2 FQGNSA.

This clone was observed a few times. Other DNA sequences in the same sample also yield this CDR3. The chain joins TRBV5-1 to TRBJ2-1; 8 nucleotides match TRBD2. The CDR3 contains 15 residues. Germline-derived CDR1 and CDR2 are SGHRS and YFSETQ. V shed 4 bases, J shed 4 bases, and the junction held 7 bases outside the gene matches. This CDR3 is CASSKDSGGYNEQFF. CDR3 nucleotides: TGCGCCAGCAGCAAGGACAGCGGGGGTTACAATGAGCAGTTCTTC.

The chain links TRBV2 to TRBJ2-1; 7 positions agree with TRBD2. This CDR3 has 15 residues. Germline V gives CDR1 SNHLY, CDR2 FYNNEI. J lost 3 bases, V lost 6 bases, and 8 bases had no gene match. The CDR3 DNA reads as TGTGCCAGCAGGCCGGGACTACAAGACTACAATGAGCAGTTCTTC. Its translation: CASRPGLQDYNEQFF.

The gene calls are TRBV15 and TRBJ1-5; 9 bases are shared with TRBD1. The V gene end was trimmed by 0 bases and the J gene end by 3 bases; junction bases not matched to a gene: 9. The length of the CDR3 is 18 residues. Germline V gene lookup returns CDR1 LNHNV and CDR2 YYDKDF (reference sequence). DNA for the CDR3: TGTGCCACCAGCAGAGATCGGACAGGGGCCTTCGTCAATCAGCCCCAGCATTTT. This encodes CATSRDRTGAFVNQPQHF.

V and J are TRBV7-9 and TRBJ2-1, with 8 bases fitting TRBD1. Germline trimming cut 4 bases from V and 7 bases from J; bases unmatched to any gene: 12. This CDR3 region has 16 residues. Looked up from germline, CDR1 is SEHNR and CDR2 is FQNEAQ (reference sequence). The CDR3 spells CASSSEVGGTGNEQFF. The CDR3, as DNA: TGTGCCAGCAGCTCCGAAGTCGGCGGGACAGGTAATGAGCAGTTCTTC.

The J gene is TRBJ2-1, the V gene TRBV15; D is undetermined. The germline CDR1 and CDR2 sequences are LNHNV and YYDKDF (reference sequence). The V gene lost 0 bases and the J gene lost 4 bases, with 4 bases spanning the gap. The CDR3 spans 13 residues. CDR3 in DNA: TGTGCCACCAGCAGAGATGTTTACAATGAGCAGTTCTTC. Translating gives CATSRDVYNEQFF.

Points on this clone: This same CDR3 is encoded by further DNA sequences in the sample. V is TRBV7-2 and J is TRBJ2-3; tentative D call: TRBD1 (6 bases). The V end lost 2 bases, the J end lost 2 bases, and 8 bases lay between the germline ends. This CDR3 has 14 amino acids. The V gene's germline CDR1 is SGHTA and CDR2 FQGNSA. CDR3: CASSLQGTTDTQYF. CDR3 nucleotides: TGTGCCAGCAGCTTACAGGGGACCACAGATACGCAGTATTTT.

This chain links TRBV5-1 with TRBJ2-7; 7 bases are shared with TRBD1. The CDR3 loop spans 13 amino acids. Losses at the gene ends were 6 bases for V and 6 bases for J; bases not matched to a gene: 9. Germline V CDR1 and CDR2: SGHRS, YFSETQ. This chain's CDR3 is CASNEGGLAEQYF. The CDR3 nucleotides read TGCGCCAGCAACGAAGGGGGCCTGGCCGAGCAGTACTTC.

V gene TRBV28 combines with J gene TRBJ2-1; TRBD2 matches at 11 bases. Germline V gives CDR1 MDHEN, CDR2 SYDVKM. Trimming at V came to 6 bases and at J to 11 bases, leaving 21 bases not matched to a gene. CDR3 length equals 18 residues. DNA of the CDR3: TGTGCCAGCAGCAAATCCCCACCATTCTCGGGACTAGCGGTACAGCAGTTCTTC. This codes for CASSKSPPFSGLAVQQFF.

The rearrangement links TRBV2 to TRBJ1-5; D is uncertain. Germline CDR1 SNHLY, CDR2 FYNNEI. The CDR3 spans 15 residues. The V and J ends lost 6 bases and 0 bases respectively, with 12 bases between them. The DNA of the CDR3 is TGTGCCAGCAGGGGGATGGTAAATAGCAATCAGCCCCAGCATTTT. It yields the protein CASRGMVNSNQPQHF.

Remarks on this clone: Other DNA variants within this sample encode the same CDR3. The V call is TRBV10-2, the J call TRBJ2-7; D might be TRBD1 or TRBD2, each matching 5 bases. This CDR3 is built from 13 residues. Germline V gives CDR1 WSHSY, CDR2 SAAADI. V gave up 6 bases and J gave up 2 bases, with 11 bases separating them. DNA of the CDR3: TGCGCCAGCAGCGCAGGGACGGCCTACGAGCAGTACTTC. Amino acid sequence: CASSAGTAYEQYF.

The chain uses TRBV6-1 and TRBJ2-7; D gene unclear. This CDR3 spans 18 amino acids. CDR1 is MNHNS, CDR2 SASEGT, per germline. V was cut by 2 bases and J by 2 bases, with 22 bases left in between. The CDR3 sequence is CASSEKGLVGLSTYEQYF. DNA of the CDR3: TGTGCCAGCAGTGAAAAAGGGTTGGTGGGCTTGTCGACCTACGAGCAGTACTTC.